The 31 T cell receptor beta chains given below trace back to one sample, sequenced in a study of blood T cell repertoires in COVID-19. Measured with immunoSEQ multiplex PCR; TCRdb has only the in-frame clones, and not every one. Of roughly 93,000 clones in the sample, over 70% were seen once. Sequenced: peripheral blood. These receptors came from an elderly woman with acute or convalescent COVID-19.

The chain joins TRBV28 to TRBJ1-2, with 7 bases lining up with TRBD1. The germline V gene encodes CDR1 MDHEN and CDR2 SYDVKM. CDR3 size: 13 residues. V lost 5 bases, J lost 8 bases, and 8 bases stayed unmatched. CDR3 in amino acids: CASSLNRGRGYTF. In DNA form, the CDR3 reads TGTGCCAGCAGTCTCAACAGGGGCCGGGGCTACACCTTC.

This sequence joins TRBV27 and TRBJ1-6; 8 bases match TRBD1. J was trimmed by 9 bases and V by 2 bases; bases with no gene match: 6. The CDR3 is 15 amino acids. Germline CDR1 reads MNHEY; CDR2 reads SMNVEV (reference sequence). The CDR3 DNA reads TGTGCCAGCAGTTTAGGTCAGGGGGCGTTTTCACCCCTCCACTTT. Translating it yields CASSLGQGAFSPLHF.

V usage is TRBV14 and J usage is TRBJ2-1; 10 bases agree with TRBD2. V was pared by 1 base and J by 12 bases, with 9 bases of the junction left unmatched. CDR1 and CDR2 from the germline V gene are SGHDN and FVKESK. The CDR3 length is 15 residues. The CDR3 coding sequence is TGTGCCAGCAGCCAAGTACTAGCGGGGTTTGGGCGGCAGTTCTTC. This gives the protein CASSQVLAGFGRQFF.

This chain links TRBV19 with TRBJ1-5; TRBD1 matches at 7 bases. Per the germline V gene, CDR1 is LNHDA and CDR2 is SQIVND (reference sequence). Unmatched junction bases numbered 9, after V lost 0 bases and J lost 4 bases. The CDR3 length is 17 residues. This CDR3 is CASSIDFTGARNQPQHF. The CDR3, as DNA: TGTGCCAGTAGTATAGACTTCACAGGGGCTCGAAATCAGCCCCAGCATTTT.

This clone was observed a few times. The CDR3 bases are TGCGCCAGCAGCTCACAGGGGGCTAACTATGGCTACACCTTC. Translating gives CASSSQGANYGYTF. The J gene is TRBJ1-2, the V gene TRBV5-1; TRBD1 aligns across 8 bases. V gave up 3 bases and J gave up 0 bases; unmatched junction bases: 1. This CDR3 spans 14 amino acids. CDR1 is SGHRS and CDR2 is YFSETQ in the germline V gene.

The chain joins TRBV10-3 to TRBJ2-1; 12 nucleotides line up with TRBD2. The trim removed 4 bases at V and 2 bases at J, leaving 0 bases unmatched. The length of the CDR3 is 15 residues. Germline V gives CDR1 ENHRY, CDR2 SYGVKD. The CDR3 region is CAISASGGAYNEQFF. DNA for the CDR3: TGTGCCATCAGTGCTAGCGGGGGGGCCTACAATGAGCAGTTCTTC.

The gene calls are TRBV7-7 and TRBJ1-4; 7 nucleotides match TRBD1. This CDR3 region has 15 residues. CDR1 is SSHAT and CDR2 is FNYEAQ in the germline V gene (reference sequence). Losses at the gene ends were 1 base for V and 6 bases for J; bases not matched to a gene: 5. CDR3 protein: CASSLGQGGYEKLFF. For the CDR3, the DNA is TGTGCCAGCAGCTTAGGACAGGGAGGTTATGAAAAACTGTTTTTT. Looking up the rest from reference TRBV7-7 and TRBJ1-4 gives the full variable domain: GAGVSQSPRYKVTKRGQDVTLRCDPISSHATLYWYQQALGQGPEFLTYFNYEAQPDKSGLPSDRFSAERPEGSISTLTIQRTEQRDSAMYRCASSLGQGGYEKLFFGSGTQLSVL.

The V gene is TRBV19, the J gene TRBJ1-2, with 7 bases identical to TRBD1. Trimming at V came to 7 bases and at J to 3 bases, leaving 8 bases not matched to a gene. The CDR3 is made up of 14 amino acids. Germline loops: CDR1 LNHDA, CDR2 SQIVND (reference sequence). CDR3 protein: CASTLGQRYYGYTF. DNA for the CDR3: TGTGCCAGTACCTTGGGACAGCGCTACTATGGCTACACCTTC. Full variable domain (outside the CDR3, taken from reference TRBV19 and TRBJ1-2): DGGITQSPKYLFRKEGQNVTLSCEQNLNHDAMYWYRQDPGQGLRLIYYSQIVNDFQKGDIAEGYSVSREKKESFPLTVTSAQKNPTAFYLCASTLGQRYYGYTFGSGTRLTVV.

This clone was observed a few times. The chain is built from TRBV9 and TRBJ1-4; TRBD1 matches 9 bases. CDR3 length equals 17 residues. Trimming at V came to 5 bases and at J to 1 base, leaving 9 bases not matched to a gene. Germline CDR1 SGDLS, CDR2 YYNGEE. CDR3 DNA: TGTGCCAGCAGTGATACAGGGGGCGAGTTAACTAATGAAAAACTGTTTTTT. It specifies CASSDTGGELTNEKLFF.

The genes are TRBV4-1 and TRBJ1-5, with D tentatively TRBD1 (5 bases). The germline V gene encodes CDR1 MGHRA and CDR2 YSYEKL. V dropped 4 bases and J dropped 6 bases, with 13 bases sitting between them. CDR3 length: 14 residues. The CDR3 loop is CASSPPGRGQPQHF. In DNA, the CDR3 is TGCGCCAGCAGCCCTCCTGGAAGGGGTCAGCCCCAGCATTTT.

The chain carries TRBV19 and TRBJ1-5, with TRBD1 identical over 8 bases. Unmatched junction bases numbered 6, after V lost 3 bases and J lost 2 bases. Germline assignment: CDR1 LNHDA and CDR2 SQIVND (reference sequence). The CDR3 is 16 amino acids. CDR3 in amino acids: CASSMSRGHGNQPQHF. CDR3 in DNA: TGTGCCAGTAGTATGTCCAGGGGGCATGGCAATCAGCCCCAGCATTTT.

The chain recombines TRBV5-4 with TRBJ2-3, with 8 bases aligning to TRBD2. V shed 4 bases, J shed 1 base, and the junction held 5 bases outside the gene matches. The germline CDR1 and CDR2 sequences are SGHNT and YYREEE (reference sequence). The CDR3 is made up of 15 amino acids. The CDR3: CASSVSGVRTDTQYF. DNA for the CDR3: TGTGCCAGCAGCGTTAGCGGGGTGCGCACAGATACGCAGTATTTT.

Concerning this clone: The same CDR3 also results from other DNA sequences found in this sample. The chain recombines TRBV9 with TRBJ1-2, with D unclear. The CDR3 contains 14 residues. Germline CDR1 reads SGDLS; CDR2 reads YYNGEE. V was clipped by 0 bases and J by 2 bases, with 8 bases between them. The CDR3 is CASSVGGGNYGYTF. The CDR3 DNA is TGTGCCAGCAGCGTAGGTGGAGGGAACTATGGCTACACCTTC.

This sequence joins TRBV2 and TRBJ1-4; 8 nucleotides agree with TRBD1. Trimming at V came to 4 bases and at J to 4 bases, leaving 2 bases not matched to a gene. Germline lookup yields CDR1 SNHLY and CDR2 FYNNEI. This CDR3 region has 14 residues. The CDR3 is CASSGTGGNEKLFF. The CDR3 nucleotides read TGTGCCAGCAGTGGTACAGGGGGTAATGAAAAACTGTTTTTT.

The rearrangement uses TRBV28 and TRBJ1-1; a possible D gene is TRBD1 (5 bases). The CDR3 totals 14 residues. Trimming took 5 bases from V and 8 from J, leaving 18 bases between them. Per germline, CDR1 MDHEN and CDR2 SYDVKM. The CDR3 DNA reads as TGTGCCAGCAGTAATCCGGGTTCAGGGAACGAAGCTTTCTTT. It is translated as CASSNPGSGNEAFF.

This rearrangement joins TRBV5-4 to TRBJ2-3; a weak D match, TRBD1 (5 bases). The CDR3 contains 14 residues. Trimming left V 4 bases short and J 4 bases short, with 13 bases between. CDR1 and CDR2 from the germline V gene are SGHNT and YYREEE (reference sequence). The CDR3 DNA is TGTGCCAGCAGCCCATACAAGGGGCCAGATACGCAGTATTTT. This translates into CASSPYKGPDTQYF.

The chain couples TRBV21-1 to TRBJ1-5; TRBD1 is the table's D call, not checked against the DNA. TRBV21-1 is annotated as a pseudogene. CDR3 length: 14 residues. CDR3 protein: CASSKGVRNQPQHF. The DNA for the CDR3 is TGTGCCAGCAGCAAAGGTGTCAGGAATCAGCCCCAGCATTTT.

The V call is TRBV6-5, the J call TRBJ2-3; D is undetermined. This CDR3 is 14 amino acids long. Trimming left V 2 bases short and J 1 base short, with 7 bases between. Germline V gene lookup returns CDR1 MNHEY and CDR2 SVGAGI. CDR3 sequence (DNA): TGTGCCAGCAGTTACACTGGGCGCACAGATACGCAGTATTTT. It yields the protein CASSYTGRTDTQYF.

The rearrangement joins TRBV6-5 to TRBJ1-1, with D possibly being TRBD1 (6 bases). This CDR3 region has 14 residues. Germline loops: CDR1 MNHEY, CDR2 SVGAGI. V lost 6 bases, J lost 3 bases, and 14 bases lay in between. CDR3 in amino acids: CASSPQGGHTEAFF. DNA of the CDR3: TGTGCCAGCAGCCCACAGGGAGGGCACACTGAAGCTTTCTTT.

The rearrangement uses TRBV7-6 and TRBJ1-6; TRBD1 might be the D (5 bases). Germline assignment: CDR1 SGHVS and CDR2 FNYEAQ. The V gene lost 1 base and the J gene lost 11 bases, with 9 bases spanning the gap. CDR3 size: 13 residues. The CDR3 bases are TGTGCCAGCAGCTTAGAGACGGGGGCACCCCTCCACTTT. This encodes CASSLETGAPLHF. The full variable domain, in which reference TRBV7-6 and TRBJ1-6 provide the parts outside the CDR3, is GAGVSQSPRYKVTKRGQDVALRCDPISGHVSLYWYRQALGQGPEFLTYFNYEAQQDKSGLPNDRFSAERPEGSISTLTIQRTEQRDSAMYRCASSLETGAPLHFGNGTRLTVT.

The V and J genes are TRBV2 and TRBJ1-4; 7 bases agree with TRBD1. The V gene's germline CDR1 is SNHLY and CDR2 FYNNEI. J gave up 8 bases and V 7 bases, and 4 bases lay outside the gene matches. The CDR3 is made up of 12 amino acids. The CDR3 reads CASTADREKLFF. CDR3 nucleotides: TGTGCCAGCACCGCGGACAGGGAAAAACTGTTTTTT.

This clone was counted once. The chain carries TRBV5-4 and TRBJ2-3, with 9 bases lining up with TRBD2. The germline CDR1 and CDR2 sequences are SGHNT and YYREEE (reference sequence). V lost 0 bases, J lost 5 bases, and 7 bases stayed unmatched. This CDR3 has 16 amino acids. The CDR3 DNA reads TGTGCCAGCAGCTTGGAGAGGCGGGGGGGGAGAGATACGCAGTATTTT. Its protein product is CASSLERRGGRDTQYF.

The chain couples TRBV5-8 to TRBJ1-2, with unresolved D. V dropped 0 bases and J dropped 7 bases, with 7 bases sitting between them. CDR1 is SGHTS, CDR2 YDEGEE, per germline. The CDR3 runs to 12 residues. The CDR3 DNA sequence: TGTGCCAGCAGCTTGGCCTTCTCTGGCTACACCTTC. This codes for CASSLAFSGYTF. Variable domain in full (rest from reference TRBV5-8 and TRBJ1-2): EAGVTQSPTHLIKTRGQQATLRCSPISGHTSVYWYQQALGLGLQFLLWYDEGEERNRGNFPPRFSGRQFPNYSSELNVNALELEDSALYLCASSLAFSGYTFGSGTRLTVV.

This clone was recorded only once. The CDR3 bases are TGCAGCGTGGGGGACTCTCTTGATTATGGCTACACCTTC. Amino acids: CSVGDSLDYGYTF. V usage is TRBV29-1 and J usage is TRBJ1-2; tentatively, D is TRBD1 (5 bases). The CDR3 extends over 13 amino acids. Germline CDR1 and CDR2: SQVTM and ANQGSEA. Trimming removed 6 bases at V and 5 bases at J, with 16 bases between. The whole variable domain, remainder taken from reference TRBV29-1 and TRBJ1-2, is SAVISQKPSRDICQRGTSLTIQCQVDSQVTMMFWYRQQPGQSLTLIATANQGSEATYESGFVIDKFPISRPNLTFSTLTVSNMSPEDSSIYLCSVGDSLDYGYTFGSGTRLTVV.

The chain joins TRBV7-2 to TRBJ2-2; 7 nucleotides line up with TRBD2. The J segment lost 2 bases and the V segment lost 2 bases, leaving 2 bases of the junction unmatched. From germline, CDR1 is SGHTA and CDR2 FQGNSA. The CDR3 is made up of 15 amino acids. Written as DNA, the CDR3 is TGTGCCAGCAGCTTACTAGCGGTAAACACCGGGGAGCTGTTTTTT. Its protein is CASSLLAVNTGELFF. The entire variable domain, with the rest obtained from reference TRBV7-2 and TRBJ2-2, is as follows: GAGVSQSPSNKVTEKGKDVELRCDPISGHTALYWYRQSLGQGLEFLIYFQGNSAPDKSGLPSDRFSAERTGGSVSTLTIQRTQQEDSAVYLCASSLLAVNTGELFFGEGSRLTVL.

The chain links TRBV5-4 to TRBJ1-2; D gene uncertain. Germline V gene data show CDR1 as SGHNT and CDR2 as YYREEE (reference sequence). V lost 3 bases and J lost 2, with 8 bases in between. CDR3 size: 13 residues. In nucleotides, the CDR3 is TGTGCCAGCAGCTCCGACGGGAACTATGGCTACACCTTC. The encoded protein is CASSSDGNYGYTF.

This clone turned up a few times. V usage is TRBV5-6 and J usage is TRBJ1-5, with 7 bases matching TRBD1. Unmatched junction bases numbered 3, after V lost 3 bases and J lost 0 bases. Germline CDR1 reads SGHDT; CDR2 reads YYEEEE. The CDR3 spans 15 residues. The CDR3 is CASSWGQLSNQPQHF. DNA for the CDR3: TGTGCCAGCAGCTGGGGACAGCTTAGCAATCAGCCCCAGCATTTT.

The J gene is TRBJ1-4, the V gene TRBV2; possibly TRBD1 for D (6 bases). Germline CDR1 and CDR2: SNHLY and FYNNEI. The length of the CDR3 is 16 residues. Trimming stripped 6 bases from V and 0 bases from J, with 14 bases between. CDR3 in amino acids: CASRIQGYPTNEKLFF. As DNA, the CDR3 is TGTGCCAGCAGGATACAGGGTTATCCAACTAATGAAAAACTGTTTTTT. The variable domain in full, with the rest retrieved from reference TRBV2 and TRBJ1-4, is EPEVTQTPSHQVTQMGQEVILRCVPISNHLYFYWYRQILGQKVEFLVSFYNNEISEKSEIFDDQFSVERPDGSNFTLKIRSTKLEDSAMYFCASRIQGYPTNEKLFFGSGTQLSVL.

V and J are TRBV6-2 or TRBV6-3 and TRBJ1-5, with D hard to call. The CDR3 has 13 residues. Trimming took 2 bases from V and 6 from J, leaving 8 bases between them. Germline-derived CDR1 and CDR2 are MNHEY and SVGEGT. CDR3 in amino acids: CASSYQAGQPQHF. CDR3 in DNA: TGTGCCAGCAGTTACCAAGCGGGTCAGCCCCAGCATTTT.

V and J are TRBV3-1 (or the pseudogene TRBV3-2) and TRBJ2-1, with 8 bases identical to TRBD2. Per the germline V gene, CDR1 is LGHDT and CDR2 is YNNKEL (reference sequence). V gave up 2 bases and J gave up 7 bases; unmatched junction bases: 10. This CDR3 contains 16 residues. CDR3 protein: CASSQIVGLARNEQFF. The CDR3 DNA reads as TGTGCCAGCAGCCAAATCGTCGGACTAGCTCGGAATGAGCAGTTCTTC.

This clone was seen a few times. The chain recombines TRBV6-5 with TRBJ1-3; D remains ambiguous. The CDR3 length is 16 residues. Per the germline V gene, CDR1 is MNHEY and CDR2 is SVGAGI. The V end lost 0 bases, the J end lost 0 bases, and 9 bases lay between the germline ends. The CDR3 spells CASSYSQASSGNTIYF. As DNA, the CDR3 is TGTGCCAGCAGTTACTCGCAGGCGAGCTCTGGAAACACCATATATTTT.